Presented here are 20 T cell receptor beta chains from one specimen sequenced in a study of T-cell reconstitution after alpha-beta-depleted transplantation in children. This sample's TCRbeta library carried unique molecular identifier barcodes. A single record per CDR3 protein comes from TCRdb applying MiXCR to the PCR reads. The sample records a few hundred thousand distinct CDR3 sequences, over 25% being singletons. The sample in question was PBMCs, obtained before TCRalphabeta/CD19-depleted stem cell transplant. The receptors shown here come from a boy younger than two with Wiskott-Aldrich syndrome, due to receive a stem cell transplant.

A few counts support this clonotype. The V and J genes are TRBV20-1 and TRBJ2-7; 8 bases fit TRBD2. CDR1 and CDR2 (germline): DFQATT, SNEGSKA (reference sequence). J lost 3 bases, V lost 1 base, and 2 bases had no gene match. CDR3 length: 13 residues. The CDR3 DNA follows: TGCAGTGCTAGAGTGGCGGGGGGCTACGAGCAGTACTTC. Translated: CSARVAGGYEQYF.

The chain is built from TRBV25-1 and TRBJ2-7; D unresolved. This CDR3 is 14 amino acids long. CDR1 and CDR2 (germline): MGHDK, SYGVNS. Trimming left V 4 bases short and J 0 bases short, with 10 bases between. CDR3: CASSVIASSYEQYF. Written as DNA, the CDR3 is TGTGCCAGCAGTGTTATTGCAAGCTCCTACGAGCAGTACTTC.

This clonotype occurred a few times. The rearrangement links TRBV5-1 to TRBJ2-5; 9 bases match TRBD1. The CDR3 extends over 15 amino acids. V lost 0 bases, J lost 3 bases, and 3 bases stayed unmatched. Germline-derived CDR1 and CDR2 are SGHRS and YFSETQ. The DNA of the CDR3 is TGCGCCAGCAGCTTGGGGACAGGGGACGAAGAGACCCAGTACTTC. As protein: CASSLGTGDEETQYF.

This clonotype was detected many times. V and J are TRBV3-1 and TRBJ1-3; D ambiguous. The CDR3 has 14 residues. The V and J ends lost 1 base and 2 bases respectively, with 6 bases between them. Per germline, CDR1 LGHDT and CDR2 YNNKEL (reference sequence). DNA of the CDR3: TGTGCCAGCAGCCAAGGAGCCACTGGAAACACCATATATTTT. Its translation: CASSQGATGNTIYF.

This chain links TRBV15 with TRBJ2-5; 9 bases are a match to TRBD1. The CDR3 runs 15 residues. Germline V gives CDR1 LNHNV, CDR2 YYDKDF (reference sequence). V lost 5 bases and J lost 7; bases outside the gene matches: 11. The CDR3 bases are TGTGCCACCAGCTCCGGGACAGGGAGTCGAGGGACCCAGTACTTC. It codes for CATSSGTGSRGTQYF.

This clonotype was seen a handful of times. J is TRBJ2-1 and V is TRBV11-1, with D uncertain. Trimming took off 1 base at V and 3 bases at J, with 10 bases between the two ends. Germline CDR1 is SGHAT and CDR2 is FQDESV (reference sequence). The CDR3 has 15 residues. CDR3 nucleotides: TGTGCCAGCAGCTTAGTTTGGGGATTCTACAATGAGCAGTTCTTC. Translating it yields CASSLVWGFYNEQFF.

V usage is TRBV5-6 and J usage is TRBJ2-3; D is possibly TRBD1 or TRBD2 (5 bases each). V lost 0 bases to trimming and J lost 0 bases, with 23 bases between them. The CDR3 covers 20 residues. The germline V gene encodes CDR1 SGHDT and CDR2 YYEEEE. CDR3 loop: CASSLAIYVGEMRSTDTQYF. CDR3 coding DNA: TGTGCCAGCAGCTTGGCCATCTATGTGGGGGAAATGCGAAGCACAGATACGCAGTATTTT. Full variable domain (rest looked up from reference TRBV5-6 and TRBJ2-3): DAGVTQSPTHLIKTRGQQVTLRCSPKSGHDTVSWYQQALGQGPQFIFQYYEEEERQRGNFPDRFSGHQFPNYSSELNVNALLLGDSALYLCASSLAIYVGEMRSTDTQYFGPGTRLTVL.

The chain recombines TRBV20-1 with TRBJ1-2; D might be TRBD1 (6 bases). The V gene lost 6 bases and the J gene lost 8 bases, with 16 bases spanning the gap. CDR3 length: 12 residues. The germline CDR1 and CDR2 sequences are DFQATT and SNEGSKA (reference sequence). CDR3: CSASRGAGGYTF. The DNA of the CDR3 is TGCAGTGCGAGCAGGGGAGCGGGGGGCTACACCTTC.

This clonotype was counted between two and nine times. V and J are TRBV6-2 or TRBV6-3 and TRBJ1-1, with D tentatively TRBD1 (5 bases). Germline V gives CDR1 MNHEY, CDR2 SVGEGT. Trimming stripped 7 bases from V and 7 bases from J, with 19 bases between. The CDR3 contains 14 residues. The CDR3 region has the DNA TGTGCCAGCATTCGAGGGGCGGGTTCGGGTGAAGCTTTCTTT. Its translation: CASIRGAGSGEAFF.

The rearrangement joins TRBV12-3 or TRBV12-4 to TRBJ2-5, with TRBD2 identical over 9 bases. This CDR3 comprises 15 residues. Losses at the gene ends were 4 bases for V and 7 bases for J; bases not matched to a gene: 10. The CDR3: CASSSPSGTSGTQYF. CDR3 sequence (DNA): TGTGCCAGCAGTTCCCCTAGCGGGACGTCTGGGACCCAGTACTTC.

This clonotype has only a few counts. The CDR3: CASSLAGGLMAEAFF. CDR3 DNA: TGCGCCAGCAGCTTGGCAGGGGGCCTTATGGCTGAAGCTTTCTTT. The gene calls are TRBV5-1 and TRBJ1-1; TRBD1 agrees at 8 bases. Germline V gene sequence: CDR1 SGHRS, CDR2 YFSETQ. J gave up 6 bases and V 0 bases, and 7 bases lay outside the gene matches. The CDR3 totals 15 residues.

This clonotype has more than one count but fewer than ten. CDR3 sequence: CASSHGLGEQFF. The CDR3 DNA reads as TGCGCCAGCAGCCACGGACTAGGAGAGCAGTTCTTC. V gene TRBV4-1 combines with J gene TRBJ2-1; 7 bases agree with TRBD2. CDR1 and CDR2 from the germline V gene are MGHRA and YSYEKL. CDR3 length: 12 residues. J gave up 10 bases and V 3 bases, and 3 bases lay outside the gene matches.

V usage is TRBV7-2 and J usage is TRBJ2-2, with TRBD2 matching 8 bases. The junction had 4 bases not matched to a gene; V was cut back by 1 base and J by 6 bases. Germline CDR1 and CDR2: SGHTA and FQGNSA. The CDR3 is made up of 15 amino acids. CDR3 region: CASSLGGTSSGELFF. DNA of the CDR3: TGTGCCAGCAGCTTAGGCGGGACTAGTTCCGGGGAGCTGTTTTTT.

The chain is built from TRBV5-1 and TRBJ1-5; D unresolved. The CDR3 runs to 13 residues. Germline-derived CDR1 and CDR2 are SGHRS and YFSETQ. Trimming shortened V by 7 bases and J by 6 bases, and 14 bases separated the two germline ends. CDR3 loop: CASQLFPGQPQHF. CDR3 nucleotide sequence: TGCGCCAGCCAACTCTTTCCGGGTCAGCCCCAGCATTTT.

Comment on this clonotype: One junction end does not reproduce the germline sequence, and a read error may be involved. The CDR3 sequence is CAWKLAGQGNQPQHF. The CDR3 nucleotides are TGTGCCTGGAAACTGGCGGGACAGGGCAACCAGCCCCAGCATTTT. The gene calls are TRBV30 and TRBJ1-5, with 9 bases aligning to TRBD1. Germline lookup yields CDR1 GTSNPN and CDR2 SVGIG (reference sequence). The CDR3 contains 15 residues. The entire variable domain, with the rest obtained from reference TRBV30 and TRBJ1-5, is as follows: SQTIHQWPATLVQPVGSPLSLECTVEGTSNPNLYWYRQAAGRGLQLLFYSVGIGQISSEVPQNLSASRPQDRQFILSSKKLLLSDSGFYLCAWKLAGQGNQPQHFGDGTRLSIL.

This clonotype was picked up a small number of times. The chain joins TRBV5-6 to TRBJ2-1; 9 bases match TRBD2. The trim removed 0 bases at V and 6 bases at J, leaving 7 bases unmatched. From germline, CDR1 is SGHDT and CDR2 YYEEEE. The CDR3 spans 16 residues. Here the CDR3 reads CASSLGIGSGSNEQFF. The CDR3 DNA sequence: TGTGCCAGCAGCTTGGGAATTGGTAGCGGGAGCAATGAGCAGTTCTTC.

This clonotype came up a few times. This chain connects TRBV27 to TRBJ1-2; TRBD1 might be the D (6 bases). Germline V lookup: CDR1 MNHEY, CDR2 SMNVEV (reference sequence). The germline V and J ends were trimmed by 5 bases and 4 bases, with 20 bases remaining between them. CDR3 length: 16 residues. The CDR3 sequence: CASSPQGMGASYGYTF. The DNA of the CDR3 is TGTGCCAGCAGTCCCCAGGGTATGGGGGCCTCCTATGGCTACACCTTC.

This clonotype occurred a few times. The CDR3 loop is CASSTTGYYGYTF. CDR3 DNA: TGTGCCAGCAGCACGACAGGATACTATGGCTACACCTTC. The chain joins TRBV12-3 or TRBV12-4 to TRBJ1-2; tentatively, D is TRBD1 (6 bases). This CDR3 is built from 13 residues. V lost 6 bases to trimming and J lost 3 bases, with 11 bases between them.

This clonotype appeared a few times. The chain has TRBV5-1 and TRBJ1-1; 8 positions match TRBD1. The CDR3 contains 17 residues. Germline V CDR1 and CDR2: SGHRS, YFSETQ. The junction had 11 bases not matched to a gene; V was cut back by 0 bases and J by 4 bases. The CDR3 sequence: CASSLATGGLLSTEAFF. The CDR3 DNA reads as TGCGCCAGCAGCTTGGCTACAGGGGGGTTGCTATCCACTGAAGCTTTCTTT.

This rearrangement joins TRBV20-1 to TRBJ2-7, with 7 nucleotides matching TRBD2. Trimming took 6 bases from V and 2 from J; bases not matched to a gene: 13. The CDR3 is 15 amino acids. Germline CDR1 DFQATT, CDR2 SNEGSKA (reference sequence). CDR3 sequence reads: CSAVPRRGITYEQYF. In DNA, the CDR3 is TGCAGTGCCGTACCTAGGCGGGGGATAACCTACGAGCAGTACTTC.